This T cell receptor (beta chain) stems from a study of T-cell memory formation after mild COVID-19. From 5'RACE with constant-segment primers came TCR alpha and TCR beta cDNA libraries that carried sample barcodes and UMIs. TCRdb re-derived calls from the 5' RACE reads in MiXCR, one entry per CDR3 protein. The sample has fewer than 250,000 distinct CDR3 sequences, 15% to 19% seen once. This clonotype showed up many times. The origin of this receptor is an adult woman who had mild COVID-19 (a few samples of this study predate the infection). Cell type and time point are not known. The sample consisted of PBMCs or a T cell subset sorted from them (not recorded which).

CDR3 nucleotide sequence: TGTGCCAGCAGCTCCTACTACGAGCAGTACTTC. Translating it yields CASSSYYEQYF. The genes are TRBV7-2 and TRBJ2-7; D is ambiguous. The germline gives CDR1 SGHTA, CDR2 FQGNSA. The CDR3 extends over 11 amino acids. Trimming left V 4 bases short and J 3 bases short, with 4 bases between.